The source of this T cell receptor beta chain is a study of shared clonotypes between healthy human individuals. Findings of the study overall: What rarefaction showed was incomplete sorted-subset sequencing despite large depth.

The protocol was immunoSEQ multiplex PCR, while the TCRdb copy is restricted to in-frame clones and leaves out a portion. Of roughly 530,000 clones listed, less than 96% are singletons. Worth noting for this clone: Its specificity is not known.

The specimen was naive CD4+ T cells sorted from blood. Subset indicated: CD45RA+ positively selected. This clonotype was obtained from a young woman in good health.

The CDR3 loop reads CASSPAKMGTGYTF. The CDR3 DNA reads as TGTGCCAGTAGTCCCGCCAAAATGGGGACCGGCTACACCTTC. The chain uses TRBV19 and TRBJ1-2, with D perhaps matching TRBD1 (5 bases). Deletions cut 5 bases from V and 8 bases from J, with 18 bases between. Germline V gives CDR1 LNHDA, CDR2 SQIVND (reference sequence). This CDR3 comprises 14 residues.